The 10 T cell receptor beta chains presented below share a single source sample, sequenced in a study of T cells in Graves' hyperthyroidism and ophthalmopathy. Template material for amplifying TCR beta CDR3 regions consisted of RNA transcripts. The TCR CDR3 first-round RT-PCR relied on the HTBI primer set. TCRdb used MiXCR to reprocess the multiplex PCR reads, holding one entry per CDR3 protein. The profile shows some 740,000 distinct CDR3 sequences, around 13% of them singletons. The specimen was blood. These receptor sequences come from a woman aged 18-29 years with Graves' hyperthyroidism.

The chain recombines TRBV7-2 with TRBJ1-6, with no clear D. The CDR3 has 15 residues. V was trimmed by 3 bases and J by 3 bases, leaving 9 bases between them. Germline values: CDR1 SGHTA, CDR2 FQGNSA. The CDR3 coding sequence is TGTGCCAGCAGCTTTACAGTCAACTATAATTCACCCCTCCACTTT. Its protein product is CASSFTVNYNSPLHF.

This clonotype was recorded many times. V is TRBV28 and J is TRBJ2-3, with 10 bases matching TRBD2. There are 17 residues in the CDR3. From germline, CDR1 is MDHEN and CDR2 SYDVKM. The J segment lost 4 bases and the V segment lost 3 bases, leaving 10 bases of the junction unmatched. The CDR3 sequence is CASSLAGSGRAPDTQYF. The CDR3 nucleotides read TGTGCCAGCAGTTTGGCGGGAAGCGGGAGGGCCCCAGATACGCAGTATTTT.

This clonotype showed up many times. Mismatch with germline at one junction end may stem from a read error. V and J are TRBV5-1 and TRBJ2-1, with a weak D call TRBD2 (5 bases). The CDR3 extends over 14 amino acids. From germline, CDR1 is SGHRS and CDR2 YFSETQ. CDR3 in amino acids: CASSLGGSLNEQFF. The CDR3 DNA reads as TGTGCCAGCAGCTTAGGTGGGAGTCTCAATGAGCAGTTCTTC.

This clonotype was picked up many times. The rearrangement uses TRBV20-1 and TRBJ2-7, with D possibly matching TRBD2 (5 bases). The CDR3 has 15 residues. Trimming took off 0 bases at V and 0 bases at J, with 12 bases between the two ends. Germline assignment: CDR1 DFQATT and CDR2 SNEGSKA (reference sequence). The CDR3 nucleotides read TGCAGTGCTAGAGATACTAGGACCTCCTCCTACGAGCAGTACTTC. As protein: CSARDTRTSSYEQYF.

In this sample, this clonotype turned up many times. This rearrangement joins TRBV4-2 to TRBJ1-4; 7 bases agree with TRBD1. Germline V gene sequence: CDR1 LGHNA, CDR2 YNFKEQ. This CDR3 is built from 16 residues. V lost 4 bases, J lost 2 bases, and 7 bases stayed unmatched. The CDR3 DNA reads TGTGCCAGCAGCCCCTACAGGGGTGCGACTAATGAAAAACTGTTTTTT. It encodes CASSPYRGATNEKLFF.

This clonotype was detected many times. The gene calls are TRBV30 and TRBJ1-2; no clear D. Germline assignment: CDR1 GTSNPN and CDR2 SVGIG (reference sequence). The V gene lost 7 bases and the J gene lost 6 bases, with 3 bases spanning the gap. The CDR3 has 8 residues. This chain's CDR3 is CASDGYTF. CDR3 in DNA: TGTGCCTCCGATGGCTACACCTTC.

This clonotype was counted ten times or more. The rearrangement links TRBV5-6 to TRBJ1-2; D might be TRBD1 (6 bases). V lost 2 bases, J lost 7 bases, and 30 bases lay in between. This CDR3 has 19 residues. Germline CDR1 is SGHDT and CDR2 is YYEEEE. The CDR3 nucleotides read TGTGCCAGCAGCTTTCGGCGGTCCGACAGGATAATAGATCGTGGTGGCTACACCTTC. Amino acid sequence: CASSFRRSDRIIDRGGYTF.

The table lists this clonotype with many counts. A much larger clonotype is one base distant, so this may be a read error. The CDR3 sequence: CASSPQANTEAFF. CDR3 coding DNA: TGTGCCAGCTCACCACAGGCGAACACTGAAGCTTTCTTT. The V gene is TRBV18, the J gene TRBJ1-1; no definite D call. This CDR3 spans 13 amino acids. Germline V gives CDR1 KGHSH, CDR2 LQKENI. The V and J ends lost 1 base and 1 base respectively, with 4 bases between them. The entire variable domain, with the rest obtained from reference TRBV18 and TRBJ1-1, is as follows: NAGVMQNPRHLVRRRGQEARLRCSPMKGHSHVYWYRQLPEEGLKFMVYLQKENIIDESGMPKERFSAEFPKEGPSILRIQQVVRGDSAAYFCASSPQANTEAFFGQGTRLTVV.

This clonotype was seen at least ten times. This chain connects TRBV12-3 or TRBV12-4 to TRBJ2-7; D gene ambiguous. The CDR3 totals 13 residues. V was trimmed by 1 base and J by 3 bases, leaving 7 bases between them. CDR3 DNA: TGTGCCAGCAGTTTAGAGGACGACTACGAGCAGTACTTC. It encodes CASSLEDDYEQYF.

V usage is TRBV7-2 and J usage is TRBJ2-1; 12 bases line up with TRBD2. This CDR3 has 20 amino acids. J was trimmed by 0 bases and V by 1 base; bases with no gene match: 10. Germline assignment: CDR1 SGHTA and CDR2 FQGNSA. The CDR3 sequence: CASSLVPGQLAGGSYNEQFF. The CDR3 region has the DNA TGTGCCAGCAGCTTAGTACCGGGACAACTAGCGGGGGGCTCCTACAATGAGCAGTTCTTC.